These 3 T cell receptor beta chains were all obtained from the same sample, sequenced in a study of T cell responses to AZD1222 COVID-19 vaccine. This table comes from immunoSEQ multiplex PCR, and its TCRdb copy is limited to in-frame clones, with some not included. The sample holds about 110,000 clones, 87% seen once. This material consisted of peripheral blood, taken on day 0 of AZD1222 vaccination. These receptors came from an adult in good health.

The genes are TRBV5-5 and TRBJ1-1, with D maybe TRBD1 (5 bases). The CDR3 has 18 amino acids. Trimming cost V 2 bases and J 0 bases, with 20 bases left between them. CDR1 and CDR2 from the germline V gene are SGHKS and YYEKEE (reference sequence). Here the CDR3 reads CASSFPRDPQTVNTEAFF. The DNA of the CDR3 is TGTGCCAGCAGCTTCCCCCGGGACCCCCAAACCGTGAACACTGAAGCTTTCTTT.

V gene TRBV6-1 combines with J gene TRBJ1-6; no definite D call. V dropped 3 bases and J dropped 9 bases, with 12 bases sitting between them. This CDR3 region has 14 residues. Per germline, CDR1 MNHNS and CDR2 SASEGT. The chain's CDR3 is CASSEVKLGSPLHF. CDR3 bases: TGTGCCAGCAGTGAGGTCAAACTGGGTTCACCCCTCCACTTT.

This sequence joins TRBV4-1 and TRBJ2-2, with TRBD1 identical over 9 bases. CDR1 is MGHRA, CDR2 YSYEKL, per germline. This CDR3 contains 15 residues. Trimming removed 6 bases from V and 4 bases from J; junction bases left unmatched: 6. The CDR3 is CASRKQGAGTGELFF. DNA for the CDR3: TGCGCCAGCAGGAAACAGGGGGCAGGCACCGGGGAGCTGTTTTTT.